The clone carrying this T cell receptor (beta chain) was detected only a few times. The data stem from a study of blood T cell repertoires in COVID-19. Whole-study context: Spain, Italy and the United States supplied samples that represented acute and convalescent COVID-19.

The study assigned cohorts using participant-reported clinical history. CDR3 length equals 14 residues. V lost 0 bases and J 5 bases, leaving 9 bases between the germline ends. Germline-derived CDR1 and CDR2 are SGDLS and YYNGEE. Method: immunoSEQ multiplex PCR; TCRdb's copy keeps in-frame clones and lacks some. This table has more than 200,000 clones, roughly nine tenths appearing once. The TCR originated in a woman aged 30 to 39 with acute COVID-19. Sequencing was carried out using PBMCs or T cells enriched from blood (not recorded which). This sequence joins TRBV9 and TRBJ1-5; D ambiguous. CDR3 DNA sequence: TGTGCCAGCAGCGTAGGGCAGGAGGATCAGCCCCAGCATTTT. It yields the protein CASSVGQEDQPQHF.